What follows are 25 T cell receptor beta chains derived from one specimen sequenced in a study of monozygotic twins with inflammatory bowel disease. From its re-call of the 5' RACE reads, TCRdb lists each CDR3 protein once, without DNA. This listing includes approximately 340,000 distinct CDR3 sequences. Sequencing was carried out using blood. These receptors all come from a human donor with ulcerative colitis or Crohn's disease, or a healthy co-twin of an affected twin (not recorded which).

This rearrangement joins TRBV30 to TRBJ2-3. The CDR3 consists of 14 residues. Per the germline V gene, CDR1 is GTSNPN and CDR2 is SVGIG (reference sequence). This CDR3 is CAWSGWGLTDTQYF.

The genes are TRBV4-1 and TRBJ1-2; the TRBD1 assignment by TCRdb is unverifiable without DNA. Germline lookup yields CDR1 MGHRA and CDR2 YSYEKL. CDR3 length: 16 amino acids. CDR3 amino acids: CASSQQYGTGRNGYTF.

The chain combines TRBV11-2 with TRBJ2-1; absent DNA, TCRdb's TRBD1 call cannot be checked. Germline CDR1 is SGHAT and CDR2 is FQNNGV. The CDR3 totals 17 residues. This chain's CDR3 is CASSSIERGGLRDEQFF. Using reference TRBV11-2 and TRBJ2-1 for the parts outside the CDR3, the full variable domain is EAGVAQSPRYKIIEKRQSVAFWCNPISGHATLYWYQQILGQGPKLLIQFQNNGVVDDSQLPKDRFSAERLKGVDSTLKIQPAKLEDSAVYLCASSSIERGGLRDEQFFGPGTRLTVL.

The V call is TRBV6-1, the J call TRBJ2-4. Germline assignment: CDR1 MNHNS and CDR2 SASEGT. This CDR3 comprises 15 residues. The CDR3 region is CASSLSQLAKNIQYF.

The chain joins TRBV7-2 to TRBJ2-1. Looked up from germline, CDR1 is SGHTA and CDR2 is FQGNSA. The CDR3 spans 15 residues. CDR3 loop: CASSLSGMVYNEQFF.

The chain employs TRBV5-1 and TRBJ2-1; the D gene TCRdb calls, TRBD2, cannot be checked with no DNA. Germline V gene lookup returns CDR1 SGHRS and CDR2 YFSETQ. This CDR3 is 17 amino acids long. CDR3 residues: CASSLSISGADYNEQFF. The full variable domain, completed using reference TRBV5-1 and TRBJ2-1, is KAGVTQTPRYLIKTRGQQVTLSCSPISGHRSVSWYQQTPGQGLQFLFEYFSETQRNKGNFPGRFSGRQFSNSRSEMNVSTLELGDSALYLCASSLSISGADYNEQFFGPGTRLTVL.

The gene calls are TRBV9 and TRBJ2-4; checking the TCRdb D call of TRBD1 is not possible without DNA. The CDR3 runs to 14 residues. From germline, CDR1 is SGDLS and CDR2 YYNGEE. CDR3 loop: CASSDRDYQNIQYF.

This chain's CDR3 is CASSSLRAGGAYNEQFF. The V call is TRBV5-1, the J call TRBJ2-1; TCRdb's D gene call, TRBD1, goes unchecked for lack of DNA. Germline V CDR1 and CDR2: SGHRS, YFSETQ. CDR3 length: 17 residues.

CDR3 in amino acids: CSARHVQDFSEQYF. This chain uses TRBV20-1 with TRBJ2-7. Germline assignment: CDR1 DFQATT and CDR2 SNEGSKA (reference sequence). The CDR3 covers 14 residues.

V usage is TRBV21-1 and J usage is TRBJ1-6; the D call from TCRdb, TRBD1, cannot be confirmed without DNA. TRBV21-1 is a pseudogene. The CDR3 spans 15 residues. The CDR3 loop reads CASSADREVGSPLHF.

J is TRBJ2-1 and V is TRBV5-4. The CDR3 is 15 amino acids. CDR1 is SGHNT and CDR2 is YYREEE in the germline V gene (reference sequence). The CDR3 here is CASSRWGGASNEQFF.

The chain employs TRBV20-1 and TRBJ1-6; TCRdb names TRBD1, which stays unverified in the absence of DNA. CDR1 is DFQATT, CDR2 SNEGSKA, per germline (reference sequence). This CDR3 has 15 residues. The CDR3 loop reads CSADRAVISNSPLHF.

This chain's CDR3 is CASSNTGELFF. The rearrangement uses TRBV6-5 and TRBJ2-2. The CDR3 is 11 amino acids. Germline CDR1 reads MNHEY; CDR2 reads SVGAGI.

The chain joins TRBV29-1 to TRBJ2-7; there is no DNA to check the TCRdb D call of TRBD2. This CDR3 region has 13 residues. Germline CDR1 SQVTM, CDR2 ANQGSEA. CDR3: CSVQAGGGYEQYF.

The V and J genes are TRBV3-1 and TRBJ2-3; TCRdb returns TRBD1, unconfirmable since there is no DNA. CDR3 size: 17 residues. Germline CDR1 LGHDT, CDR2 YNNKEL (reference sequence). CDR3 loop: CASSSPRGLRATDTQYF.

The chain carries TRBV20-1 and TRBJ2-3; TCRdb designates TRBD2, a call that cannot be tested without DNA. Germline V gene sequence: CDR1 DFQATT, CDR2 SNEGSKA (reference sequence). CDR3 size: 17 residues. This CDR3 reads CSAEASGGALGTDTQYF.

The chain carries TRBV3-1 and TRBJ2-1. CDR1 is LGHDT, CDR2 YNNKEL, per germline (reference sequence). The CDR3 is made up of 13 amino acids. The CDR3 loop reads CASSQDRVSEQFF.

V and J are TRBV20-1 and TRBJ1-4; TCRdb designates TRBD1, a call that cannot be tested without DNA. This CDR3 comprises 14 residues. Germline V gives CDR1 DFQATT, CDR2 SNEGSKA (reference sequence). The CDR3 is CSAPNRGFNEKLFF.

The CDR3 spells CASSSRDRSPLHF. This sequence joins TRBV6-5 and TRBJ1-6; absent DNA, TCRdb's TRBD1 call cannot be checked. Germline CDR1 and CDR2: MNHEY and SVGAGI. The CDR3 runs 13 residues.

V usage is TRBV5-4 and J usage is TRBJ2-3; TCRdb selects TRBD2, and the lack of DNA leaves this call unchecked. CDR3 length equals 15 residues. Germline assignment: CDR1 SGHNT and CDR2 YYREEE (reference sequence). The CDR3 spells CASSFRTLLTDTQYF.

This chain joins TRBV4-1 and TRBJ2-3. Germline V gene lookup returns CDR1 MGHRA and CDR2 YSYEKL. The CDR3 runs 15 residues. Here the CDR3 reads CASSPGMGIRDTQYF.

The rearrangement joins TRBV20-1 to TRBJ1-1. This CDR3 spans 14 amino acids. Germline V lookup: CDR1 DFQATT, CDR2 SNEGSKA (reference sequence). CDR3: CSARAQGGNTEAFF.

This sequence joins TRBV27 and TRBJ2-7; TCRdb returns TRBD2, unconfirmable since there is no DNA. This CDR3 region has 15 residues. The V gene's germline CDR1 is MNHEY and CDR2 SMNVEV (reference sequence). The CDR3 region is CAIHTSGVFTYEQYF.

CDR3 region: CASSLRGPPTPNTEAFF. This sequence joins TRBV7-2 and TRBJ1-1; TCRdb calls TRBD1, which cannot be checked without DNA. This CDR3 spans 17 amino acids. Germline V gene sequence: CDR1 SGHTA, CDR2 FQGNSA. The variable domain in full, completed from reference TRBV7-2 and TRBJ1-1, reads GAGVSQSPSNKVTEKGKDVELRCDPISGHTALYWYRQSLGQGLEFLIYFQGNSAPDKSGLPSDRFSAERTGGSVSTLTIQRTQQEDSAVYLCASSLRGPPTPNTEAFFGQGTRLTVV.

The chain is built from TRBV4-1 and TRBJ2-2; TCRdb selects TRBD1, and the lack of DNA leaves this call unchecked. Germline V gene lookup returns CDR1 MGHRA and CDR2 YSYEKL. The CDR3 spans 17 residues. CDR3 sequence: CASSKGQGPLVAGELFF.